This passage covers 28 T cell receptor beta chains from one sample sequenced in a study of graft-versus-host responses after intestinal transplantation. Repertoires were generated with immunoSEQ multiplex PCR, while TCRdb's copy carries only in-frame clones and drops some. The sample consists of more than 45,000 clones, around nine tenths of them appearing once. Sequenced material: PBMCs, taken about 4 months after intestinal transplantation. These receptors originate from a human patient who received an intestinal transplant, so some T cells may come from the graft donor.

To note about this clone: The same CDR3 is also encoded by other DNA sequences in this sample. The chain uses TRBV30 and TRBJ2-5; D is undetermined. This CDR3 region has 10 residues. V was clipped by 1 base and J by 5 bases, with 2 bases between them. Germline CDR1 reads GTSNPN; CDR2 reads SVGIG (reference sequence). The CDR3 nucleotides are TGTGCCTGGAGTGCGGAGACCCAGTACTTC. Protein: CAWSAETQYF.

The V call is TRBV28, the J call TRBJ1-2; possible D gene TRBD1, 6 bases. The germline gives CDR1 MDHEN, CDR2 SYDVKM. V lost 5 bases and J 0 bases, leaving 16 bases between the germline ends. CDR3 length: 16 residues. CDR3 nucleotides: TGTGCCAGCAGTCTCCCCTCCGAGGGGGCTAACTATGGCTACACCTTC. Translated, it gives CASSLPSEGANYGYTF.

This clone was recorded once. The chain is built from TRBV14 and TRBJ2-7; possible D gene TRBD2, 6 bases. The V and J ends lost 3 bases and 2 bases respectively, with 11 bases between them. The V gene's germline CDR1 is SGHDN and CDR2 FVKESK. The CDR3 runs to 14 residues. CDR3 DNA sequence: TGTGCCAGCAGCCACCGGGAGCGAACCTACGAGCAGTACTTC. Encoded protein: CASSHRERTYEQYF.

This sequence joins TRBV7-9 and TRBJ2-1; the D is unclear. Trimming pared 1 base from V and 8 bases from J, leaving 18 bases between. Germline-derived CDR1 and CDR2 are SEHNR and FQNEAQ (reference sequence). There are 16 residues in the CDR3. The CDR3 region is CASSLGLGLSYHEQFF. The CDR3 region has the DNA TGTGCCAGCAGCTTAGGATTGGGTCTCTCTTACCATGAGCAGTTCTTC.

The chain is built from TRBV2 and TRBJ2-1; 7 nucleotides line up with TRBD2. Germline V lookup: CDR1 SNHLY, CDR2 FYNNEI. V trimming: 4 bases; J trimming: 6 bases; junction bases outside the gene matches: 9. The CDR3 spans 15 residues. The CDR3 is CASSVTGTKFNEQFF. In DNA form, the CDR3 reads TGTGCCAGCAGTGTAACCGGGACTAAGTTCAATGAGCAGTTCTTC. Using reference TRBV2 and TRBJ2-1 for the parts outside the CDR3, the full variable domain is EPEVTQTPSHQVTQMGQEVILRCVPISNHLYFYWYRQILGQKVEFLVSFYNNEISEKSEIFDDQFSVERPDGSNFTLKIRSTKLEDSAMYFCASSVTGTKFNEQFFGPGTRLTVL.

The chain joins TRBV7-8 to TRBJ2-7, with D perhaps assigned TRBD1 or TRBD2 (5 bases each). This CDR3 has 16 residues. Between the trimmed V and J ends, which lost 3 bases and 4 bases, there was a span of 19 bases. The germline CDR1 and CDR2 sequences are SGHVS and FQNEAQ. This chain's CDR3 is CASSFVPGAGRYEQYF. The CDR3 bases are TGTGCCAGCAGCTTTGTCCCCGGGGCAGGGCGATACGAGCAGTACTTC.

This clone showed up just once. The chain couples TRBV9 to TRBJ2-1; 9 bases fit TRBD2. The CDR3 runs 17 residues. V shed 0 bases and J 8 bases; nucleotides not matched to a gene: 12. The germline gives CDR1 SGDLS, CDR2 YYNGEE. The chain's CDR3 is CASSVGRNQRGDHEQFF. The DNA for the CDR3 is TGTGCCAGCAGCGTAGGTAGGAATCAGCGGGGGGACCATGAGCAGTTCTTC.

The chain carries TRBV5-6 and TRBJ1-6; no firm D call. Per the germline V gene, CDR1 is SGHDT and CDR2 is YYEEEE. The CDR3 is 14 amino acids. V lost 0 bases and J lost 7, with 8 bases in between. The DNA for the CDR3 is TGTGCCAGCAGCTTGGGACCGGTAAATTCACCCCTCCACTTT. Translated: CASSLGPVNSPLHF.

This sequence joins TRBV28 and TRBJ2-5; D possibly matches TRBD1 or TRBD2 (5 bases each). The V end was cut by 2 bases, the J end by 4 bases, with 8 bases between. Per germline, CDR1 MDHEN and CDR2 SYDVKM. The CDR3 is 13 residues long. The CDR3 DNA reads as TGTGCCAGCAGTTTAGAGGGGAGAGAGACCCAGTACTTC. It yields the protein CASSLEGRETQYF.

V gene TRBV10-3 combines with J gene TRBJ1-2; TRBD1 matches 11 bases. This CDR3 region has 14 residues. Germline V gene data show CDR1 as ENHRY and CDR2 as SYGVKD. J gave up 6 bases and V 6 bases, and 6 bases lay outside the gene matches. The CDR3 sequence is CAISGQGAVNGYTF. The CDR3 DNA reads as TGTGCCATCAGCGGACAGGGGGCAGTCAATGGCTACACCTTC.

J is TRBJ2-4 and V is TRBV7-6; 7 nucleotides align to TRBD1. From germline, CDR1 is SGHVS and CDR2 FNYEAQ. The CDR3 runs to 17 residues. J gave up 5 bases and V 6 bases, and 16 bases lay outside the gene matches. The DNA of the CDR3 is TGTGCCAGCAGTTCACCGCTTACCGAGGACAGGCAAAACATTCAGTACTTC. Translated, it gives CASSSPLTEDRQNIQYF.

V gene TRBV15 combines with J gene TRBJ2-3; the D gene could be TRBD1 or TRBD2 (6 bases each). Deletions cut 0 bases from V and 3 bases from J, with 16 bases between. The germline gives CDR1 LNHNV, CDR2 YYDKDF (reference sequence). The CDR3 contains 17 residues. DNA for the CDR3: TGTGCCACCAGCAGAGATCTGAAGGGGGGAAGAACAGATACGCAGTATTTT. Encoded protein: CATSRDLKGGRTDTQYF. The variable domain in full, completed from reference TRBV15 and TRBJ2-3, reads DAMVIQNPRYQVTQFGKPVTLSCSQTLNHNVMYWYQQKSSQAPKLLFHYYDKDFNNEADTPDNFQSRRPNTSFCFLDIRSPGLGDTAMYLCATSRDLKGGRTDTQYFGPGTRLTVL.

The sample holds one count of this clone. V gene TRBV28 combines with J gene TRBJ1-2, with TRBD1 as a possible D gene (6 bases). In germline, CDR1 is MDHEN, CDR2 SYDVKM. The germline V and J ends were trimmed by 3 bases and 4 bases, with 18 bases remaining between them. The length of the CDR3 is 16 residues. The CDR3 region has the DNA TGTGCCAGCAGTTTTGTTCGGACAGATCGGCCCTATGGCTACACCTTC. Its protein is CASSFVRTDRPYGYTF.

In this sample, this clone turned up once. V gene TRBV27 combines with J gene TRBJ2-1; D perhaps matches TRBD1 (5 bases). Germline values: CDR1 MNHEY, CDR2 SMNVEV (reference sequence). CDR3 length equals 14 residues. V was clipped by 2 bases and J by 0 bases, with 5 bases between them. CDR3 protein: CASSLDSSYNEQFF. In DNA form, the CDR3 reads TGTGCCAGCAGTTTAGACAGCTCCTACAATGAGCAGTTCTTC.

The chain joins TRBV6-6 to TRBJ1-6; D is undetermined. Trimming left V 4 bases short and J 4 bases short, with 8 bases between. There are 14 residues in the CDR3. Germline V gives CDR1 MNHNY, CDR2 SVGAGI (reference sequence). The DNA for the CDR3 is TGTGCCAGCAGTTCGACACTTTATAATTCACCCCTCCACTTT. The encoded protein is CASSSTLYNSPLHF.

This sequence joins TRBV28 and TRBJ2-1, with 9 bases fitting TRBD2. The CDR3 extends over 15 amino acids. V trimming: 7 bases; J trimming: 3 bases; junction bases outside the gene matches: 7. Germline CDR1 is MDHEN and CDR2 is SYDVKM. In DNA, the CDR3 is TGTGCCAGCACCTCGCGACTAGCGGACTACAATGAGCAGTTCTTC. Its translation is CASTSRLADYNEQFF.

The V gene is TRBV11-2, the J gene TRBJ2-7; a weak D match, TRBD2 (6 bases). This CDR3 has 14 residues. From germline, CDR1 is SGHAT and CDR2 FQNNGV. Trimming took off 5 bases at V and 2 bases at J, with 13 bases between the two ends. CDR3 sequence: CASSPLADAYEQYF. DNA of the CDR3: TGTGCCAGCAGCCCACTAGCTGATGCCTACGAGCAGTACTTC.

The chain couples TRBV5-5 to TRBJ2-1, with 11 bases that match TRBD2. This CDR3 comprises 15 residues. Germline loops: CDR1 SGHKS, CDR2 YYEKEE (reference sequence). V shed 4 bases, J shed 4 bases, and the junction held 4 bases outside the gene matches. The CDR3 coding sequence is TGTGCCAGCAGCCTCTGGACTAGCGGGTACAATGAGCAGTTCTTC. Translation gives CASSLWTSGYNEQFF.

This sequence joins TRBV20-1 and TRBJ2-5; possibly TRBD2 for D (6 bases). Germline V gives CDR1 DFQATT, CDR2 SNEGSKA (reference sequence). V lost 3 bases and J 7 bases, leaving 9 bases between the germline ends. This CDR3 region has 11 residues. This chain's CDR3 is CSARTGVTQYF. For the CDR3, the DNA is TGCAGTGCTAGGACGGGAGTGACCCAGTACTTC.

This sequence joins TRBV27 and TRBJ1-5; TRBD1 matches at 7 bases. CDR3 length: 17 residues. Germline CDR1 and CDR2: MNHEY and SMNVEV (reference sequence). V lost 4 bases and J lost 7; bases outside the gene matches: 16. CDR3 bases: TGTGCCAGCAGTTCGATCCCAGGGGGTTGGGGAGGACAGCCCCAGCATTTT. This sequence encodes CASSSIPGGWGGQPQHF.

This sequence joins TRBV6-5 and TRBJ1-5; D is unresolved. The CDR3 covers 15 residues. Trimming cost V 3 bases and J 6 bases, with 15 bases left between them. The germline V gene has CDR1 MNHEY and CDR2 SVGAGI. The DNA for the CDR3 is TGTGCCAGCAGTTATAGTACAGACTACGGTCAGCCCCAGCATTTT. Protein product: CASSYSTDYGQPQHF.

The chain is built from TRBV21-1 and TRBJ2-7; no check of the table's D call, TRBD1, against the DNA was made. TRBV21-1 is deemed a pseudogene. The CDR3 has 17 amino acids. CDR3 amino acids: CASSTRSRTERTYEQYF. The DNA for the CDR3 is TGTGCCAGCTCGACCCGGTCCCGGACAGAAAGAACCTACGAGCAGTACTTC.

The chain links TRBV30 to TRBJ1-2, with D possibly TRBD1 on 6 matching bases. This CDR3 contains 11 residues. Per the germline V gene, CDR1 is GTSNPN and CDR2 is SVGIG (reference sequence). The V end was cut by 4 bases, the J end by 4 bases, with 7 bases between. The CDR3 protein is CAWNRAYGYTF. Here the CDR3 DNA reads TGTGCCTGGAACAGGGCCTATGGCTACACCTTC.

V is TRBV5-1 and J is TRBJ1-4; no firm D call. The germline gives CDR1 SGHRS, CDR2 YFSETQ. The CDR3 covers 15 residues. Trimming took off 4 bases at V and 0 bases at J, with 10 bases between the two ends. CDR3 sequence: CASSPRVATNEKLFF. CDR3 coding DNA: TGCGCCAGCAGCCCAAGAGTTGCAACTAATGAAAAACTGTTTTTT.

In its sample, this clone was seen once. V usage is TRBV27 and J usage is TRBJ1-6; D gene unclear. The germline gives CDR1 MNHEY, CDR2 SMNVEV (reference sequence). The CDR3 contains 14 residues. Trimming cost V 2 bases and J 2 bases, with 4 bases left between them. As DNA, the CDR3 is TGTGCCAGCAGTTTAGTTCCCTATAATTCACCCCTCCACTTT. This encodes CASSLVPYNSPLHF.

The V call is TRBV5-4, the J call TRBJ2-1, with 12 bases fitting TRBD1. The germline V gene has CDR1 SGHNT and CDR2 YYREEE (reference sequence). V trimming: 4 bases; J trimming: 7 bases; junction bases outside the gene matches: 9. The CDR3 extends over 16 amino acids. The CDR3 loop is CASSPQGQGAGNEQFF. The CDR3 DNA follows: TGTGCCAGCAGCCCCCAGGGACAGGGGGCGGGTAATGAGCAGTTCTTC.

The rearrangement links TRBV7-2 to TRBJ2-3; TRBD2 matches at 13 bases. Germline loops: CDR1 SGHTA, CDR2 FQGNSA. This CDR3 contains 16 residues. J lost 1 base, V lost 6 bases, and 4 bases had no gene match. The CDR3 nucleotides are TGTGCCAGCAGGGGACTAGCGGGGCGCCGCACAGATACGCAGTATTTT. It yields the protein CASRGLAGRRTDTQYF.

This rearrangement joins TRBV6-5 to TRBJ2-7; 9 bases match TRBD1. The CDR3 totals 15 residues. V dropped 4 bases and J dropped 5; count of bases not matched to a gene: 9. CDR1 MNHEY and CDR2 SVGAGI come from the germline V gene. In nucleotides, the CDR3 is TGTGCCAGCAGTTCTGAAGGACAGGGGTTCAACGAGCAGTACTTC. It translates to CASSSEGQGFNEQYF.